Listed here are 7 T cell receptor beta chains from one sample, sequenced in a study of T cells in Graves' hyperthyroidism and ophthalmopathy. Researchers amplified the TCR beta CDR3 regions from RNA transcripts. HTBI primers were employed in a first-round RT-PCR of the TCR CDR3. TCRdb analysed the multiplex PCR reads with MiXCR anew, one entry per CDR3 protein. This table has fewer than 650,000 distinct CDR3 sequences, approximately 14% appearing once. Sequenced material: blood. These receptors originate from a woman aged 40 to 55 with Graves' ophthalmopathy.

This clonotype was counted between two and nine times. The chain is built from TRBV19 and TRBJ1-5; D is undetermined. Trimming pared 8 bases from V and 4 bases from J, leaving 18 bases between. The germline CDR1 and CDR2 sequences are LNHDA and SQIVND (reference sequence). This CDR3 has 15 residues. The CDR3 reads CASLRLADLNQPQHF. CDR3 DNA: TGTGCCAGTTTACGACTCGCAGACCTTAATCAGCCCCAGCATTTT.

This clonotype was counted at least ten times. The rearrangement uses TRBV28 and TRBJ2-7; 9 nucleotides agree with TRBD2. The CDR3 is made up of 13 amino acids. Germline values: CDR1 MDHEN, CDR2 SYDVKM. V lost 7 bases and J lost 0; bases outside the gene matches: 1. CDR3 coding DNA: TGTGCCAGCACTAGCGGGAACTCCTACGAGCAGTACTTC. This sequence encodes CASTSGNSYEQYF.

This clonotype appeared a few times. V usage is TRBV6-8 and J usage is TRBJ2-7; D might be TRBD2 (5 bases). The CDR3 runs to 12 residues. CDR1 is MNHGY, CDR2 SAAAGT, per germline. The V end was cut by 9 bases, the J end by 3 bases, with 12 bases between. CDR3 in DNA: TGTGCCAGGAGAAGCGGTTACTACGAGCAGTACTTC. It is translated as CARRSGYYEQYF.

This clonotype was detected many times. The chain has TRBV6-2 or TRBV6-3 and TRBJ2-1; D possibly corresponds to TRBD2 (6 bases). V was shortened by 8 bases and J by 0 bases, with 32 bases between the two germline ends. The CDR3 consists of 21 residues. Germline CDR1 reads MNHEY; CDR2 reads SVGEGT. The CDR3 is CASQLTGSGFLRLSSYNEQFF. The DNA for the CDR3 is TGTGCCAGCCAACTTACGGGGAGCGGGTTTCTTAGATTAAGCTCCTACAATGAGCAGTTCTTC.

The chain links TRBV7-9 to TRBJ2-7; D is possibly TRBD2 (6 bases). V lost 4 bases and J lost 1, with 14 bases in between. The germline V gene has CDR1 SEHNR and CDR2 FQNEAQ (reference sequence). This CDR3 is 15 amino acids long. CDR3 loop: CASSYTGERSYEQYF. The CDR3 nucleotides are TGTGCCAGCAGCTACACGGGAGAACGGTCCTACGAGCAGTACTTC. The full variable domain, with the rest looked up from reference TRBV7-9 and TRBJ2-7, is DTGVSQNPRHKITKRGQNVTFRCDPISEHNRLYWYRQTLGQGPEFLTYFQNEAQLEKSRLLSDRFSAERPKGSFSTLEIQRTEQGDSAMYLCASSYTGERSYEQYFGPGTRLTVT.

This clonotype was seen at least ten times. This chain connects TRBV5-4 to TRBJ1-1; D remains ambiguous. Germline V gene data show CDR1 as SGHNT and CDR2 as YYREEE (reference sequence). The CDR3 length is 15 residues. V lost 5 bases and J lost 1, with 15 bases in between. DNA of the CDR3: TGTGCCAGCAGACCCTCCCTGGGAAAGAACACTGAAGCTTTCTTT. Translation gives CASRPSLGKNTEAFF.

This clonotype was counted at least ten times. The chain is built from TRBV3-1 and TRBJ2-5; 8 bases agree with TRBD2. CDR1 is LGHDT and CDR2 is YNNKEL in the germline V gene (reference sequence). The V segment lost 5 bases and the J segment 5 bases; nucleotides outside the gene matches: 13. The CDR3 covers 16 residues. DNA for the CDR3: TGTGCCAGCAGCTCCCCCGGGACTAGACAAGGCGAGACCCAGTACTTC. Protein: CASSSPGTRQGETQYF.